Following are 11 T cell receptor beta chains from one sample sequenced in a study of T cells after yellow fever vaccination. TCRdb re-called the 5' RACE reads with MiXCR, one entry per CDR3 protein. The table includes approximately 300,000 distinct CDR3 sequences, under 15% detected once. The input for sequencing was CD4+ T cells sorted from PBMCs, taken 45 days after the yellow fever booster vaccination. The receptors were gathered from a man aged 30 to 39 who received the YFV17D yellow fever vaccine.

This chain joins TRBV12-3 or TRBV12-4 and TRBJ1-1; D is unclear. The CDR3 runs 14 residues. V was pared by 2 bases and J by 4 bases, with 11 bases between. As DNA, the CDR3 is TGTGCCAGCAGTTTACGGGCAGGAGGCACTGAAGCTTTCTTT. This gives the protein CASSLRAGGTEAFF.

The V and J genes are TRBV20-1 and TRBJ1-4; the D gene is possibly TRBD1 (5 bases). Germline-derived CDR1 and CDR2 are DFQATT and SNEGSKA (reference sequence). This CDR3 has 14 residues. The CDR3 loop is CSIRRGPSDEKLFF. The CDR3 DNA follows: TGCAGCATCAGACGGGGCCCCTCGGATGAAAAACTGTTTTTT.

This clonotype was found a few times. The rearrangement links TRBV20-1 to TRBJ2-3, with D possibly being TRBD2 (5 bases). There are 13 residues in the CDR3. The germline V gene has CDR1 DFQATT and CDR2 SNEGSKA (reference sequence). Trimming removed 5 bases at V and 6 bases at J, with 15 bases between. The CDR3 DNA sequence: TGCAGTGCTGCCCCCCCCGGGAAGGATACGCAGTATTTT. This translates into CSAAPPGKDTQYF.

V and J are TRBV7-2 and TRBJ2-3; 9 bases line up with TRBD2. V shed 0 bases and J 0 bases; nucleotides not matched to a gene: 4. The CDR3 spans 17 residues. Germline CDR1 and CDR2: SGHTA and FQGNSA. The CDR3 region is CASSLAPTSGSTDTQYF. As DNA, the CDR3 is TGTGCCAGCAGCTTAGCCCCAACTAGCGGGAGCACAGATACGCAGTATTTT.

This clonotype came up a few times. The CDR3 DNA reads TGTGCCAGCAGACCCCCAGGGGGGTACACTGAAGCTTTCTTT. Residues: CASRPPGGYTEAFF. The chain couples TRBV6-1 to TRBJ1-1; the match to TRBD1 covers 7 bases. There are 14 residues in the CDR3. With V trimmed by 6 bases and J by 3 bases, 7 bases remained unmatched. Germline assignment: CDR1 MNHNS and CDR2 SASEGT.

This clonotype was observed at least ten times. This chain joins TRBV6-1 and TRBJ1-1; a weak D match, TRBD1 (5 bases). This CDR3 is built from 14 residues. Germline V CDR1 and CDR2: MNHNS, SASEGT. The V and J ends lost 2 bases and 3 bases respectively, with 10 bases between them. In DNA form, the CDR3 reads TGTGCCAGCAGTGAACGGGGAGGGGACACTGAAGCTTTCTTT. This translates into CASSERGGDTEAFF.

This clonotype has more than one count but fewer than ten. This sequence joins TRBV10-3 and TRBJ2-5, with D perhaps being TRBD1 or TRBD2 (5 bases each). CDR1 ENHRY and CDR2 SYGVKD come from the germline V gene. Trimming stripped 6 bases from V and 3 bases from J, with 11 bases between. The CDR3 is 13 residues long. The CDR3 here is CAISSGAKETQYF. The CDR3 DNA sequence: TGTGCCATCAGCTCCGGGGCCAAAGAGACCCAGTACTTC.

CDR3 sequence reads: CASSLETGVNEQFF. CDR3 bases: TGTGCCAGCAGCTTAGAGACAGGGGTCAATGAGCAGTTCTTC. The chain is built from TRBV11-3 and TRBJ2-1, with 8 bases that match TRBD1. With V trimmed by 0 bases and J by 6 bases, 1 base remained unmatched. This CDR3 spans 14 amino acids. Germline V gene lookup returns CDR1 SGHNT and CDR2 YENEEA.

The V and J genes are TRBV7-2 and TRBJ2-7; D unclear. The germline CDR1 and CDR2 sequences are SGHTA and FQGNSA. The CDR3 extends over 13 amino acids. V was shortened by 1 base and J by 3 bases, with 7 bases between the two germline ends. The CDR3 protein is CASSLGTVYEQYF. DNA for the CDR3: TGTGCCAGCAGCTTAGGGACGGTCTACGAGCAGTACTTC.

This clonotype came up a few times. The rearrangement links TRBV30 to TRBJ2-3; 8 nucleotides align to TRBD2. Germline trimming cut 0 bases from V and 1 base from J; bases unmatched to any gene: 9. The CDR3 runs 17 residues. The germline V gene encodes CDR1 GTSNPN and CDR2 SVGIG (reference sequence). For the CDR3, the DNA is TGTGCCTGGAGTGTACTTTCGGGAGGGAGCGGCACAGATACGCAGTATTTT. It codes for CAWSVLSGGSGTDTQYF.

This clonotype occurred a few times. This chain connects TRBV30 to TRBJ2-7; D is uncertain. The germline V gene encodes CDR1 GTSNPN and CDR2 SVGIG (reference sequence). Trimming removed 0 bases at V and 2 bases at J, with 14 bases between. The CDR3 has 15 amino acids. CDR3 nucleotide sequence: TGTGCCTGGAGTGTACTTCCCTTCGGTGCCTACGAGCAGTACTTC. Residues: CAWSVLPFGAYEQYF.